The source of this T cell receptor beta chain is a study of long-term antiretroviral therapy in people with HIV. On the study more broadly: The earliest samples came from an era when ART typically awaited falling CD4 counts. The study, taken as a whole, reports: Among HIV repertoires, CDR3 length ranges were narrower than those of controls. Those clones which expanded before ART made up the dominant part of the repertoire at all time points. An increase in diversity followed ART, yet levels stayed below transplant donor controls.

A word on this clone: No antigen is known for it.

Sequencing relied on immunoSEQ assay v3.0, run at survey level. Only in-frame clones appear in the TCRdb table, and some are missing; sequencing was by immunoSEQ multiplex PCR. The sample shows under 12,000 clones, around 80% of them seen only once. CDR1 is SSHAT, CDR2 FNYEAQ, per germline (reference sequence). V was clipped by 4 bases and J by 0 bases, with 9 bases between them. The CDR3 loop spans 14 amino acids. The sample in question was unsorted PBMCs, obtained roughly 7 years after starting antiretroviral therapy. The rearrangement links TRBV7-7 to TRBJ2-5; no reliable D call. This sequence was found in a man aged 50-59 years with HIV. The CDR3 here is CASSSDPYQETQYF. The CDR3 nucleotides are TGTGCCAGCAGCTCCGACCCGTACCAAGAGACCCAGTACTTC. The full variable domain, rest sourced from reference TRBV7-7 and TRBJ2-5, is GAGVSQSPRYKVTKRGQDVTLRCDPISSHATLYWYQQALGQGPEFLTYFNYEAQPDKSGLPSDRFSAERPEGSISTLTIQRTEQRDSAMYRCASSSDPYQETQYFGPGTRLLVL.